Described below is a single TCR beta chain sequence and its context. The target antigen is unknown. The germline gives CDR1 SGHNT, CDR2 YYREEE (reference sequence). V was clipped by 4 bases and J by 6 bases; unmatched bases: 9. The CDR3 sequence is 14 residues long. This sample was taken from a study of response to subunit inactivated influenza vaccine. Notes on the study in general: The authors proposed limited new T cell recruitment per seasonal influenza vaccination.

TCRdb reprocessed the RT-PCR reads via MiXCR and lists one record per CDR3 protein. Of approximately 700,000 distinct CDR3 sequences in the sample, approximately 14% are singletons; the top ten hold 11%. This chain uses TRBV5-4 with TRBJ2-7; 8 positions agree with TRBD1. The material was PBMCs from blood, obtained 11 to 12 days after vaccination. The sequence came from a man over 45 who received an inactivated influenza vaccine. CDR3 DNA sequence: TGTGCCAGCAGCGTAGGACAGGGTAAGGGCGAGCAGTACTTC. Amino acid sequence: CASSVGQGKGEQYF.